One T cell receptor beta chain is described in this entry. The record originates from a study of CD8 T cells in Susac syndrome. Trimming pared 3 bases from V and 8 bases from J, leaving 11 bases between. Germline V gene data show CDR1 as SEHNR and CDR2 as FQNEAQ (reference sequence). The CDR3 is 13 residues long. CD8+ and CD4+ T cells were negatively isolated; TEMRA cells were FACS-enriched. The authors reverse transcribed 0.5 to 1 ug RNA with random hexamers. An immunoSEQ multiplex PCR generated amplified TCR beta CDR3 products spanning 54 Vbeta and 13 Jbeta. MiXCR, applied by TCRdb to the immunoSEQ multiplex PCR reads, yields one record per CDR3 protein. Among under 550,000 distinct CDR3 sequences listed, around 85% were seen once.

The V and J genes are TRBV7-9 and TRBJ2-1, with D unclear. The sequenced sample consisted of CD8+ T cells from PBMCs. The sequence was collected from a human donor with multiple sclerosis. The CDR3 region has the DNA TGTGCCAGCAGCTTGACAAGTTTCGATGAGCAGTTCTTC. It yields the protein CASSLTSFDEQFF. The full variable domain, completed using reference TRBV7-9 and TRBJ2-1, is DTGVSQNPRHKITKRGQNVTFRCDPISEHNRLYWYRQTLGQGPEFLTYFQNEAQLEKSRLLSDRFSAERPKGSFSTLEIQRTEQGDSAMYLCASSLTSFDEQFFGPGTRLTVL.